The 32 T cell receptor beta chains below all came from one sample that was sequenced in a study of cytomegalovirus exposure and HLA in healthy donors. Primers for the PCR totalled 60 Vbeta and 13 Jbeta. Data came from immunoSEQ multiplex PCR; TCRdb stores just in-frame clones and leaves some out. The table lists around 170,000 clones, roughly 80% of them singletons. Sequenced sample: PBMCs. The receptors stem from a man aged 45-65 years in good health and CMV-seronegative.

This chain connects TRBV10-3 to TRBJ1-6, with D possibly TRBD1 on 5 matching bases. Between the trimmed V and J ends, which lost 4 bases and 8 bases, there was a span of 12 bases. Germline V gene sequence: CDR1 ENHRY, CDR2 SYGVKD. The CDR3 has 14 amino acids. The CDR3 reads CAISGQGSHSPLHF. CDR3 DNA: TGTGCCATCAGTGGCCAGGGTTCCCATTCACCCCTCCACTTT.

This clone was detected only once. The chain uses TRBV2 and TRBJ2-2, with TRBD2 matching over 15 bases. Per the germline V gene, CDR1 is SNHLY and CDR2 is FYNNEI. The ends lost 8 bases at V and 1 base at J; junction bases unmatched: 2. The CDR3 consists of 16 residues. CDR3: CASGTSGGRNTGELFF. As DNA, the CDR3 is TGTGCCAGCGGGACTAGCGGGGGGCGGAACACCGGGGAGCTGTTTTTT.

The chain has TRBV6-5 and TRBJ2-1, with D unclear. Deletions cut 8 bases from V and 4 bases from J, with 12 bases between. This CDR3 region has 13 residues. CDR1 is MNHEY and CDR2 is SVGAGI in the germline V gene. In DNA, the CDR3 is TGTGCCAGCTCCCCCGGAGTGTACAATGAGCAGTTCTTC. Translation gives CASSPGVYNEQFF.

This chain connects TRBV9 to TRBJ2-1; 10 positions agree with TRBD2. V lost 4 bases to trimming and J lost 3 bases; unmatched junction nucleotides: 7. The germline V gene has CDR1 SGDLS and CDR2 YYNGEE. The CDR3 has 16 amino acids. The chain's CDR3 is CASSRVTSGVYNEQFF. CDR3 bases: TGTGCCAGCAGCCGTGTCACTAGCGGGGTCTACAATGAGCAGTTCTTC.

The chain has TRBV19 and TRBJ1-2; tentative D call: TRBD1 (5 bases). V was clipped by 8 bases and J by 2 bases, with 15 bases between them. Germline V lookup: CDR1 LNHDA, CDR2 SQIVND (reference sequence). This CDR3 spans 14 amino acids. The CDR3 DNA sequence: TGTGCCAGTCGACCGGGACTGGGGAACTATGGCTACACCTTC. It yields the protein CASRPGLGNYGYTF. Together with reference TRBV19 and TRBJ1-2, the CDR3 gives the full variable domain: DGGITQSPKYLFRKEGQNVTLSCEQNLNHDAMYWYRQDPGQGLRLIYYSQIVNDFQKGDIAEGYSVSREKKESFPLTVTSAQKNPTAFYLCASRPGLGNYGYTFGSGTRLTVV.

V usage is TRBV20-1 and J usage is TRBJ1-1, with D possibly matching TRBD1 (5 bases). Germline CDR1 DFQATT, CDR2 SNEGSKA (reference sequence). CDR3 length: 11 amino acids. The V and J ends lost 6 bases and 10 bases respectively, with 15 bases between them. CDR3 protein: CSAPTQGGAFF. Here the CDR3 DNA reads TGCAGTGCCCCAACTCAGGGAGGAGCTTTCTTT.

The V gene is TRBV15, the J gene TRBJ1-4; 8 bases fit TRBD1. The germline gives CDR1 LNHNV, CDR2 YYDKDF (reference sequence). With V trimmed by 0 bases and J by 8 bases, 8 bases remained unmatched. This CDR3 is 16 amino acids long. The CDR3 loop reads CATSRDLTGTGEKLFF. The CDR3 DNA reads TGTGCCACCAGCAGAGACCTTACCGGGACAGGCGAAAAACTGTTTTTT.

The V and J genes are TRBV10-1 and TRBJ2-1, with TRBD2 identical over 8 bases. The germline V gene has CDR1 WNHNN and CDR2 SYGVQD (reference sequence). V lost 7 bases and J lost 12; bases outside the gene matches: 11. This CDR3 has 13 residues. CDR3 loop: CASTPGGGIRQFF. CDR3 nucleotides: TGCGCCAGCACCCCCGGGGGGGGGATCCGGCAGTTCTTC.

The chain uses TRBV2 and TRBJ1-2; D gene ambiguous. Germline loops: CDR1 SNHLY, CDR2 FYNNEI. Trimming shortened V by 9 bases and J by 5 bases, and 19 bases separated the two germline ends. CDR3 size: 14 residues. The CDR3: CASNLLSGLYGYTF. CDR3 DNA sequence: TGTGCCAGTAACCTACTCAGCGGGTTATATGGCTACACCTTC.

The genes are TRBV13 and TRBJ2-5; 7 nucleotides align to TRBD2. The length of the CDR3 is 13 residues. Germline trimming cut 5 bases from V and 6 bases from J; bases unmatched to any gene: 6. CDR1 PRHDT and CDR2 FYEKMQ come from the germline V gene (reference sequence). CDR3 sequence reads: CASSPGRGKTQYF. The CDR3 nucleotides read TGTGCCAGCAGCCCCGGGCGGGGGAAGACCCAGTACTTC.

This clone is a singleton in its sample. The V call is TRBV10-3, the J call TRBJ2-3, with 8 bases that match TRBD1. The CDR3 has 17 residues. Germline V gene data show CDR1 as ENHRY and CDR2 as SYGVKD. The V gene end was trimmed by 4 bases and the J gene end by 1 base; junction bases not matched to a gene: 10. The CDR3 coding sequence is TGTGCCATCAGTGGCACCGGGACAGGAGGCGGCACAGATACGCAGTATTTT. It is translated as CAISGTGTGGGTDTQYF.

The chain combines TRBV25-1 with TRBJ1-5, with TRBD1 identical over 8 bases. This CDR3 region has 18 residues. The germline CDR1 and CDR2 sequences are MGHDK and SYGVNS. The ends lost 3 bases at V and 0 bases at J; junction bases unmatched: 10. CDR3 coding DNA: TGTGCCAGCAGTGACTCCGGGACAGGTGGAGCTAGCAATCAGCCCCAGCATTTT. The encoded protein is CASSDSGTGGASNQPQHF.

This chain connects TRBV27 to TRBJ2-1; a possible D gene is TRBD1 (5 bases). V was shortened by 10 bases and J by 2 bases, with 9 bases between the two germline ends. The CDR3 spans 12 residues. Germline lookup yields CDR1 MNHEY and CDR2 SMNVEV (reference sequence). The CDR3 coding sequence is TGTGCCACATCGACAGCCTACAATGAGCAGTTCTTC. The encoded protein is CATSTAYNEQFF.

The chain is built from TRBV5-1 and TRBJ2-1; a weak D match, TRBD2 (6 bases). Germline assignment: CDR1 SGHRS and CDR2 YFSETQ. Between the trimmed V and J ends, which lost 5 bases and 2 bases, there was a span of 14 bases. The CDR3 sequence is 15 residues long. CDR3 in amino acids: CASREGSSAYNEQFF. Written as DNA, the CDR3 is TGCGCCAGCAGGGAGGGGAGCAGCGCCTACAATGAGCAGTTCTTC.

The V and J genes are TRBV10-3 and TRBJ2-2, with TRBD1 identical over 7 bases. The trim removed 8 bases at V and 5 bases at J, leaving 8 bases unmatched. CDR3 size: 14 residues. Germline V CDR1 and CDR2: ENHRY, SYGVKD. CDR3 DNA sequence: TGTGCCATCGCCAGGGACAGCTCTACCGGGGAGCTGTTTTTT. It codes for CAIARDSSTGELFF.

The chain joins TRBV11-2 to TRBJ1-1, with D perhaps matching TRBD1 (5 bases). With 5 bases removed from V and 3 bases from J, the gap between germline ends came to 13 bases. Germline CDR1 SGHAT, CDR2 FQNNGV. This CDR3 contains 14 residues. CDR3 bases: TGTGCCAGCAGCCTCGGACACGCCGACACTGAAGCTTTCTTT. It yields the protein CASSLGHADTEAFF.

The V call is TRBV9, the J call TRBJ2-1; D remains ambiguous. V lost 0 bases and J lost 6, with 7 bases in between. This CDR3 contains 13 residues. CDR1 is SGDLS, CDR2 YYNGEE, per germline. The CDR3 is CASSVETINEQFF. The CDR3 DNA is TGTGCCAGCAGCGTAGAGACAATCAATGAGCAGTTCTTC.

The gene calls are TRBV25-1 and TRBJ2-7; D is unclear. The germline V gene has CDR1 MGHDK and CDR2 SYGVNS. This CDR3 comprises 13 residues. The ends were cut back, 7 bases at V and 3 bases at J, with 13 bases in the middle. The CDR3 protein is CASKTRQFYEQYF. The DNA for the CDR3 is TGTGCCAGCAAGACACGGCAGTTCTACGAGCAGTACTTC.

V gene TRBV2 combines with J gene TRBJ1-1; tentatively, D is TRBD1 (5 bases). Germline CDR1 reads SNHLY; CDR2 reads FYNNEI. This CDR3 has 13 amino acids. V lost 6 bases and J lost 5, with 13 bases in between. The CDR3 DNA reads as TGTGCCAGCAGCCAGGGAGGTGAGACTGAAGCTTTCTTT. Protein: CASSQGGETEAFF.

The V call is TRBV7-2, the J call TRBJ1-5; D call uncertain. The CDR3 sequence is 13 residues long. V dropped 3 bases and J dropped 3 bases, with 6 bases sitting between them. Germline loops: CDR1 SGHTA, CDR2 FQGNSA. CDR3 residues: CASSFRVNQPQHF. The CDR3 DNA reads as TGTGCCAGCAGCTTCCGGGTCAATCAGCCCCAGCATTTT.

V and J are TRBV6-1 and TRBJ2-4; tentative D call: TRBD2 (6 bases). The germline V gene has CDR1 MNHNS and CDR2 SASEGT. The V gene lost 7 bases and the J gene lost 0 bases, with 13 bases spanning the gap. This CDR3 has 15 amino acids. In nucleotides, the CDR3 is TGTGCCAGCATCCGGGAGACAGTAGCCAAAAACATTCAGTACTTC. This gives the protein CASIRETVAKNIQYF.

The table lists this clone with a few counts. V usage is TRBV5-1 and J usage is TRBJ1-4, with D possibly TRBD1 on 6 matching bases. CDR3 length equals 14 residues. Trimming removed 1 base from V and 8 bases from J, with 12 bases in between. The germline V gene has CDR1 SGHRS and CDR2 YFSETQ. This chain's CDR3 is CASSLQGLGEKLFF. CDR3 in DNA: TGCGCCAGCAGCTTGCAGGGGTTAGGGGAAAAACTGTTTTTT.

This clone was counted only a few times. The rearrangement joins TRBV5-6 to TRBJ2-7; unclear D gene. With 1 base removed from V and 6 bases from J, the gap between germline ends came to 8 bases. Germline CDR1 SGHDT, CDR2 YYEEEE. The length of the CDR3 is 12 residues. The CDR3 bases are TGTGCCAGCAGCTTGTCAGGCCGCGAGCAGTACTTC. Translation: CASSLSGREQYF.

The chain is built from TRBV27 and TRBJ2-2; D possibly corresponds to TRBD2 (6 bases). Germline V gives CDR1 MNHEY, CDR2 SMNVEV (reference sequence). The CDR3 totals 14 residues. V lost 3 bases and J lost 7, with 12 bases in between. CDR3 DNA sequence: TGTGCCAGCAGTTTCCCGGGGGAGCACGGGGAGCTGTTTTTT. It is translated as CASSFPGEHGELFF.

The V and J genes are TRBV19 and TRBJ1-2; D may be TRBD1 (6 bases). The germline V and J ends were trimmed by 3 bases and 0 bases, with 11 bases remaining between them. Looked up from germline, CDR1 is LNHDA and CDR2 is SQIVND (reference sequence). The CDR3 runs 15 residues. The CDR3 DNA reads as TGTGCCAGTAGTATGGAACAGGGAGCTAACTATGGCTACACCTTC. This codes for CASSMEQGANYGYTF. The full variable domain, completed using reference TRBV19 and TRBJ1-2, is DGGITQSPKYLFRKEGQNVTLSCEQNLNHDAMYWYRQDPGQGLRLIYYSQIVNDFQKGDIAEGYSVSREKKESFPLTVTSAQKNPTAFYLCASSMEQGANYGYTFGSGTRLTVV.

The J gene is TRBJ1-1, the V gene TRBV7-3; 9 bases are a match to TRBD1. With V trimmed by 5 bases and J by 5 bases, 6 bases remained unmatched. This CDR3 has 14 amino acids. Germline V gene data show CDR1 as SGHTA and CDR2 as FQGTGA. The CDR3, as DNA: TGTGCCAGCAGCCGGGGACAGGGCGGGACTGAAGCTTTCTTT. The encoded protein is CASSRGQGGTEAFF.

This chain connects TRBV5-6 to TRBJ1-6; possibly TRBD1 for D (6 bases). CDR1 is SGHDT, CDR2 YYEEEE, per germline. V was cut by 2 bases and J by 1 base, with 10 bases left in between. The CDR3 has 16 residues. The DNA of the CDR3 is TGTGCCAGCAGCTTTGAAGGGGGTTCCTATAATTCACCCCTCCACTTT. Translating it yields CASSFEGGSYNSPLHF. The variable domain in full, with the rest retrieved from reference TRBV5-6 and TRBJ1-6, is DAGVTQSPTHLIKTRGQQVTLRCSPKSGHDTVSWYQQALGQGPQFIFQYYEEEERQRGNFPDRFSGHQFPNYSSELNVNALLLGDSALYLCASSFEGGSYNSPLHFGNGTRLTVT.

The J gene is TRBJ2-2, the V gene TRBV7-2, with D maybe TRBD1 (6 bases). The CDR3 contains 14 residues. V lost 5 bases to trimming and J lost 7 bases, with 14 bases between them. Germline CDR1 is SGHTA and CDR2 is FQGNSA. This chain's CDR3 is CASSLHREFGELFF. In nucleotides, the CDR3 is TGTGCCAGCAGCCTTCACAGGGAATTCGGGGAGCTGTTTTTT.

The chain links TRBV9 to TRBJ2-7; a possible D gene is TRBD2 (6 bases). The V and J ends lost 8 bases and 3 bases respectively, with 24 bases between them. Germline V lookup: CDR1 SGDLS, CDR2 YYNGEE. CDR3 length: 16 residues. CDR3 in DNA: TGTGCCAGGCCTTACGGAGGGCAGGGTTGTAGCTACGAGCAGTACTTC. Amino acid sequence: CARPYGGQGCSYEQYF. Complete variable domain (other parts from reference TRBV9 and TRBJ2-7): DSGVTQTPKHLITATGQRVTLRCSPRSGDLSVYWYQQSLDQGLQFLIQYYNGEERAKGNILERFSAQQFPDLHSELNLSSLELGDSALYFCARPYGGQGCSYEQYFGPGTRLTVT.

This clone is medium-sized by share. Other nucleotide sequences in the sample specify the same CDR3. The chain uses TRBV9 and TRBJ2-1, with no clear D. The CDR3 has 14 residues. V was pared by 2 bases and J by 4 bases, with 10 bases between. The germline CDR1 and CDR2 sequences are SGDLS and YYNGEE. The CDR3 bases are TGTGCCAGCAGCGTGGCTGGCTCGTACAATGAGCAGTTCTTC. This gives the protein CASSVAGSYNEQFF.

The V call is TRBV20-1, the J call TRBJ2-7, with 7 bases lining up with TRBD1. Germline V gene data show CDR1 as DFQATT and CDR2 as SNEGSKA (reference sequence). The CDR3 sequence is 11 residues long. After removal of 3 bases from V and 6 bases from J, the junction contained 2 bases not matched to a gene. CDR3 protein: CSARTGSEQYF. For the CDR3, the DNA is TGCAGTGCTAGGACAGGGAGCGAGCAGTACTTC.

The V gene is TRBV14, the J gene TRBJ2-7; 8 positions agree with TRBD1. CDR3 size: 15 residues. The V segment lost 4 bases and the J segment 2 bases; nucleotides outside the gene matches: 7. The germline CDR1 and CDR2 sequences are SGHDN and FVKESK. The CDR3 spells CASSRVRGPPYEQYF. DNA for the CDR3: TGTGCCAGCAGCCGTGTCAGGGGGCCCCCCTACGAGCAGTACTTC.